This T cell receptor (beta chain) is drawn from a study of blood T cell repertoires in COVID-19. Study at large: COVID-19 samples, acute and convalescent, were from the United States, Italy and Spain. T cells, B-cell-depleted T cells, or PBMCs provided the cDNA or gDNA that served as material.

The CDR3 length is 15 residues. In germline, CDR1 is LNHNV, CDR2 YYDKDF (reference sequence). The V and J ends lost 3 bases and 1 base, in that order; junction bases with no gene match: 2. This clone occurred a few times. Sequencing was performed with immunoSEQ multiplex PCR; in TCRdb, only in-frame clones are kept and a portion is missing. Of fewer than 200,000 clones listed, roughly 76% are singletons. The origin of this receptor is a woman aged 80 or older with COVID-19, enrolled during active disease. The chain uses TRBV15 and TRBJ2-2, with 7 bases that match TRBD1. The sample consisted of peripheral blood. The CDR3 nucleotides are TGTGCCACCAGCAGCAGGGACAGGAACACCGGGGAGCTGTTTTTT. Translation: CATSSRDRNTGELFF.